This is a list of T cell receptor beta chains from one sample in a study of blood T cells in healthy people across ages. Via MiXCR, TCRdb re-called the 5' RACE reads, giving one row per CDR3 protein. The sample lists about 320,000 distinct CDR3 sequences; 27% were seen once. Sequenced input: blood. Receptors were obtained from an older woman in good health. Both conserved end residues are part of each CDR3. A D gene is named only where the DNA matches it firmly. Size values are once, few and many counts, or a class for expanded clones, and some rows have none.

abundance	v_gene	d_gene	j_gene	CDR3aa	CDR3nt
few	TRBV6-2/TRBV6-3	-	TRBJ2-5	CASSIRGPGTQYF	TGTGCCAGCAGTATCCGGGGGCCCGGGACCCAGTACTTC
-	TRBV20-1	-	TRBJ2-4	CSATYGIQYF	TGCAGTGCTACTTATGGCATTCAGTACTTC
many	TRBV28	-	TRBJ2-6	CASSMGGTGANVLTF	TGTGCCAGCAGTATGGGGGGAACTGGGGCCAACGTCCTGACTTTC
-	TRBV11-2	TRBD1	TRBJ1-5	CASSLTRGQDQPQHF	TGTGCCAGCAGCTTGACCAGGGGGCAAGATCAGCCCCAGCATTTT
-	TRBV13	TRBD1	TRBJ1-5	CASQRGQGALGPQHF	TGTGCCAGCCAACGGGGACAGGGGGCCTTGGGGCCCCAGCATTTT
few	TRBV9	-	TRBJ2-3	CASSVAHKASTDTQYF	TGTGCCAGCAGCGTAGCTCACAAAGCTAGCACAGATACGCAGTATTTT
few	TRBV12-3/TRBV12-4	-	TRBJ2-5	CASSIGGPGETQYF	TGTGCCAGCAGTATCGGGGGGCCCGGAGAGACCCAGTACTTC
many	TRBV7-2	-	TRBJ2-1	CASIERRPNEQFF	TGTGCCAGCATCGAAAGGAGGCCCAATGAGCAGTTCTTC
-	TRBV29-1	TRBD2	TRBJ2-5	CSVVGRAETQYF	TGCAGCGTTGTGGGGAGGGCAGAGACCCAGTACTTC
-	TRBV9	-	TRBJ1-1	CASSVGLGGADTEAFF	TGTGCCAGCAGTGTGGGCCTTGGAGGGGCCGACACTGAAGCTTTCTTT
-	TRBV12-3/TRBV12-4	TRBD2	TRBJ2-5	CASSLASGDQETQYF	TGTGCCAGCAGTTTGGCTAGCGGGGACCAAGAGACCCAGTACTTC
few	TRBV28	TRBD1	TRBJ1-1	CASSYTGQGFTAFF	TGTGCCAGCAGCTATACGGGACAGGGGTTTACAGCTTTCTTT
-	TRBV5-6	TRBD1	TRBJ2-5	CASRKGTGGETQYF	TGTGCCAGCAGGAAAGGGACAGGCGGAGAGACCCAGTACTTC
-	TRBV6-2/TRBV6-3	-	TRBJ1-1	CASSRDTVAFF	TGTGCCAGCAGCCGAGACACGGTCGCTTTCTTT
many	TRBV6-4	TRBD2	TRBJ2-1	CASSGGLAGVNEQFF	TGTGCCAGCAGTGGGGGACTAGCGGGAGTCAATGAGCAGTTCTTC
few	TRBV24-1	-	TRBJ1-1	CATSEGNTEAFF	TGTGCCACCAGTGAAGGGAACACTGAAGCTTTCTTT